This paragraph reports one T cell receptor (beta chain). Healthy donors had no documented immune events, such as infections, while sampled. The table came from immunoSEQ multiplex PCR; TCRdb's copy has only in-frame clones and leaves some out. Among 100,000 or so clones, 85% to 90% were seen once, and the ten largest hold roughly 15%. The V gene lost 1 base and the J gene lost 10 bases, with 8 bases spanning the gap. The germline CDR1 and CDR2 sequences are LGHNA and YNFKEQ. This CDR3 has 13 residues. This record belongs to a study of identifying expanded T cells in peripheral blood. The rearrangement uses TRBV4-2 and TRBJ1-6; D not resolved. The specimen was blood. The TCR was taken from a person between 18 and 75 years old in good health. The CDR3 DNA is TGTGCCAGCAGCCAAGGCCTTGGGTCACCCCTCCACTTT. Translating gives CASSQGLGSPLHF.